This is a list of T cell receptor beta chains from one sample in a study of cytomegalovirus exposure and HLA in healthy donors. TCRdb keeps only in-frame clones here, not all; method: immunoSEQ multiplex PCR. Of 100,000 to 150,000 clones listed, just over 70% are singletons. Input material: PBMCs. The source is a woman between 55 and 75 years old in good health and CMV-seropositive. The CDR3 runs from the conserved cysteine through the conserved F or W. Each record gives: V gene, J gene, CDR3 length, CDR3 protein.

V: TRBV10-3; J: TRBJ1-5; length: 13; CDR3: CAISTESNQPQHF
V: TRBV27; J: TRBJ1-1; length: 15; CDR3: CASSLSSRENTEAFF
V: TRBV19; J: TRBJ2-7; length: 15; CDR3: CASSSPGQGDYEQYF
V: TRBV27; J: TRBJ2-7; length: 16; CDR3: CASIPRLTKISYEQYF
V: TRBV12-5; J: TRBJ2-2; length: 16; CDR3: CASGPLDSFVTGELFF
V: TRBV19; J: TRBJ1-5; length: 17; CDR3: CASRGQALGNSNQPQHF
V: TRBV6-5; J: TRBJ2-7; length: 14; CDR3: CASSTTGSSYEQYF
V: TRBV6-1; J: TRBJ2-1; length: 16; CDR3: CASSALSGTFYNEQFF
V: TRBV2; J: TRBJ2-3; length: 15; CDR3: CASSEASGGLDTQYF
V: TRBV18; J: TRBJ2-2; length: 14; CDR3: CASSRGGASGELFF
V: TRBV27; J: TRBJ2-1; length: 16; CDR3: CASSFPSGGTYNEQFF
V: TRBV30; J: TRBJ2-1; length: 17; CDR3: CAWSPTRLAGGRGEQFF
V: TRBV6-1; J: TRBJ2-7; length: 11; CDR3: CASSEAREQYF
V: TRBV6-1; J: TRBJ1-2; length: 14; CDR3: CASSVGGGGYGYTF
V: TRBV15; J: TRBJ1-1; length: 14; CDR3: CATSRGGQGAGAFF
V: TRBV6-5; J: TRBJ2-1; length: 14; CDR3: CASSYWERGNEQFF
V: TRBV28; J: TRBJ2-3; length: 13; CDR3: CASSLDRVDTQYF
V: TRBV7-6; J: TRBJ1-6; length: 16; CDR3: CASSAYRGRNNSPLHF
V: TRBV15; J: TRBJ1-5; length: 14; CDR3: CATSAHRGLQPQHF
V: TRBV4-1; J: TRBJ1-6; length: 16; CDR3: CASSRTPGTMDSPLHF
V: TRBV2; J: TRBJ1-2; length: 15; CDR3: CASTGHSFRNYGYTF
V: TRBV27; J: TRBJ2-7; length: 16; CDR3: CASSLRLAGGWNEQYF
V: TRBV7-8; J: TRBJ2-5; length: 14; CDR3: CASSSGGGRETQYF
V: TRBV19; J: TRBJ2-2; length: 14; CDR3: CASSGQGASGELFF
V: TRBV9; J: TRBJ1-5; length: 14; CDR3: CASSPQGSNQPQHF
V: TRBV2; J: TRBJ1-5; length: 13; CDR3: CASSAGVGQPQHF
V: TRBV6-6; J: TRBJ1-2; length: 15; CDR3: CASSYGPGGIDGYTF
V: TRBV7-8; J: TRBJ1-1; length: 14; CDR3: CASTLSSMNTEAFF
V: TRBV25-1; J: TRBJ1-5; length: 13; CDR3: CASQLASNQPQHF
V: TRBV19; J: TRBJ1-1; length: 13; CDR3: CASSFTANTEAFF
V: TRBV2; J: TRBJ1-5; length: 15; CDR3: CASSEQGIMRQPQHF
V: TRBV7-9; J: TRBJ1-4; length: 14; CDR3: CASSSEGSGEKLFF
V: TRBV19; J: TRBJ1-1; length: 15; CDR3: CASSLGQGAYTEAFF
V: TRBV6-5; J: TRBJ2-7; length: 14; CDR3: CASSKQGRTYEQYF
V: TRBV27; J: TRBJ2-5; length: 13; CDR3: CASSLADQETQYF
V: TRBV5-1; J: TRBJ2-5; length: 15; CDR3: CASSLGLAGEGTQYF
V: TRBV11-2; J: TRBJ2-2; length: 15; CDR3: CASSLRGTNTGELFF
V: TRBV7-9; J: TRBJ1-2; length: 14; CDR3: CASGGQGAINGYTF
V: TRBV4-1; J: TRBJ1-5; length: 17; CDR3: CASSQDQLQNSNQPQHF
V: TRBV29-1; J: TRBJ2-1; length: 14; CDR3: CSAVWTGGYNEQFF
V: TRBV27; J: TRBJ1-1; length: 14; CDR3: CASSFLQGITEAFF
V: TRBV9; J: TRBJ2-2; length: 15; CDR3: CASSPRQGGTGELFF
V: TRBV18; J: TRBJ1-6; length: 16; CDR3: CASSSWTGGASSPLHF
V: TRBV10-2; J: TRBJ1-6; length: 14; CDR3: CASSERGGNSPLHF
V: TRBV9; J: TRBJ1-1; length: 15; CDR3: CASSADRGPRGEAFF
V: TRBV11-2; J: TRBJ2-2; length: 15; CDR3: CASSYRDRGGGELFF
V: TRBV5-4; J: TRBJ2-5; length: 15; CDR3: CASSRPGLAGETQYF
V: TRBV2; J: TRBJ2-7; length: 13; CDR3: CASSVQGTYEQYF
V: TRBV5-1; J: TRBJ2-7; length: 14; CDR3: CASSLLANSYEQYF
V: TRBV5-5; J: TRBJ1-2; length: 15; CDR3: CASRSGGGVDYGYTF
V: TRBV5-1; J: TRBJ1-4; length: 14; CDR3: CASSPLATNEKLFF
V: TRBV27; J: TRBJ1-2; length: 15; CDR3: CASSLTGSPNYGYTF
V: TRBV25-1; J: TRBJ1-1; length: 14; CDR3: CASSHQGANTEAFF
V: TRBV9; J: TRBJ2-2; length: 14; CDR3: CASSVATNTGELFF
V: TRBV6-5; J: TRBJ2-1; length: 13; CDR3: CASSSTGYNEQFF
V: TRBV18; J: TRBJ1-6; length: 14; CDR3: CASSPREFNSPLHF